This note documents a single T cell receptor beta chain sequence. This entry is derived from a study of OX40 agonist ivuxolimab in advanced cancers. The timepoints at which blood was sampled were baseline, cycle 4 day 1, and cycle 7 day 1. The CDR3 has 15 amino acids. Trimming removed 5 bases from V and 5 bases from J; junction bases left unmatched: 11. The germline CDR1 and CDR2 sequences are LNHDA and SQIVND (reference sequence). Assay used: immunoSEQ multiplex PCR; TCRdb lists only in-frame clones, some missing. This table holds just over 80,000 clones, more than 75% found once. The chain joins TRBV19 to TRBJ1-2; 7 nucleotides line up with TRBD1. The receptor comes from an adult with an advanced solid tumor such as melanoma, head and neck, liver or kidney cancer. Material: CD4+ or CD8+ T cells sorted from blood, obtained in a trial of the OX40 agonist ivuxolimab. In nucleotides, the CDR3 is TGTGCCAGTAGTGACCCCCGGGACAGTATTTATGGCTACACCTTC. Its protein product is CASSDPRDSIYGYTF.